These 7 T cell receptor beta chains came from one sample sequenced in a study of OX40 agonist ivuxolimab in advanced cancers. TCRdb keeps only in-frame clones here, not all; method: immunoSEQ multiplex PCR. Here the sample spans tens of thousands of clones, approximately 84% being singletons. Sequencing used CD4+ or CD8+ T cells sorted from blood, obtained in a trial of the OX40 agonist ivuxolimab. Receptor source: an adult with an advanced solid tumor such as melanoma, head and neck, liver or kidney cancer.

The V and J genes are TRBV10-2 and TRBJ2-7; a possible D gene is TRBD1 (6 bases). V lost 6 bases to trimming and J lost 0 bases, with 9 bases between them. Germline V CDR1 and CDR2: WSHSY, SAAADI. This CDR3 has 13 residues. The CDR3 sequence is CASRGAISYEQYF. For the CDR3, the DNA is TGCGCCAGCAGGGGGGCGATCTCCTACGAGCAGTACTTC.

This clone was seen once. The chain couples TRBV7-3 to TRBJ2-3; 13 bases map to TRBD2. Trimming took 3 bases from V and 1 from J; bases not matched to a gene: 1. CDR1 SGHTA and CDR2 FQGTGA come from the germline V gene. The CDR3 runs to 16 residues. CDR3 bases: TGTGCCAGCAGCTTCGGGACTAGCGGGGGCACAGATACGCAGTATTTT. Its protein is CASSFGTSGGTDTQYF.

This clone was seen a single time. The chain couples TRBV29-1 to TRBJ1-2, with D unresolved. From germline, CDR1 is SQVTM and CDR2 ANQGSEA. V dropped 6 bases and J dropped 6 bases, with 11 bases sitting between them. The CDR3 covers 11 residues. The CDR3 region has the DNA TGCAGCGTAGTAAAGGGCGATGGCTACACCTTC. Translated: CSVVKGDGYTF.

The CDR3 sequence: CASSQGQGIANTGELFF. The CDR3 DNA sequence: TGCGCCAGCAGCCAAGGACAGGGGATCGCGAACACCGGGGAGCTGTTTTTT. V and J are TRBV4-1 and TRBJ2-2; 8 bases are a match to TRBD1. Losses at the gene ends were 1 base for V and 0 bases for J; bases not matched to a gene: 4. The CDR3 consists of 17 residues. Germline CDR1 reads MGHRA; CDR2 reads YSYEKL.

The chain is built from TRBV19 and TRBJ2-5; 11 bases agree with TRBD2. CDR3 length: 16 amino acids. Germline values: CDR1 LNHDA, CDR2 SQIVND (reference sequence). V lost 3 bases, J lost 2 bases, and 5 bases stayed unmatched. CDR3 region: CASSIPSGGQQETQYF. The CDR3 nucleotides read TGTGCCAGTAGTATCCCTAGCGGGGGGCAACAAGAGACCCAGTACTTC.

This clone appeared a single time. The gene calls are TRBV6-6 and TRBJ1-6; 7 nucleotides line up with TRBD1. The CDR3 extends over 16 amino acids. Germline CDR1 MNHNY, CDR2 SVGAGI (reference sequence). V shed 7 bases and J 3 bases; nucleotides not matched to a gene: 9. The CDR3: CASTFRRQGYNSPLHF. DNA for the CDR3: TGTGCCAGCACCTTCCGCCGACAGGGCTATAATTCACCCCTCCACTTT.

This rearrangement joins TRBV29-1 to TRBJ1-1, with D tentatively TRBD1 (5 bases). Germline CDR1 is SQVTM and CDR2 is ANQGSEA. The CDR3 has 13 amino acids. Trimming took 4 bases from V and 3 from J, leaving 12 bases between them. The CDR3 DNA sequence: TGCAGCGTTGCCCGCCAGGGTGACACTGAAGCTTTCTTT. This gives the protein CSVARQGDTEAFF.